This TCR beta chain was found in a study of T cell responses to AZD1222 COVID-19 vaccine. This clone was recorded once. The antigen is undetermined. Measured with immunoSEQ multiplex PCR; TCRdb has only the in-frame clones, and not every one. The sample lists about 150,000 clones, roughly nine tenths occurring once. CDR3 size: 12 residues. J was trimmed by 4 bases and V by 8 bases; bases with no gene match: 3. Whole-study results and caveats: Reportedly, nearly half the spike-specific TCRs target unmutated variant regions.

The sequenced sample was peripheral blood, obtained on day 0 of AZD1222 vaccination. V and J are TRBV12-3 or TRBV12-4 and TRBJ1-2, with 8 nucleotides matching TRBD1. The sequence was collected from an adult in good health. The CDR3 nucleotides read TGTGCCAGCCGAGGGACAGGCTATGGCTACACCTTC. It encodes CASRGTGYGYTF.